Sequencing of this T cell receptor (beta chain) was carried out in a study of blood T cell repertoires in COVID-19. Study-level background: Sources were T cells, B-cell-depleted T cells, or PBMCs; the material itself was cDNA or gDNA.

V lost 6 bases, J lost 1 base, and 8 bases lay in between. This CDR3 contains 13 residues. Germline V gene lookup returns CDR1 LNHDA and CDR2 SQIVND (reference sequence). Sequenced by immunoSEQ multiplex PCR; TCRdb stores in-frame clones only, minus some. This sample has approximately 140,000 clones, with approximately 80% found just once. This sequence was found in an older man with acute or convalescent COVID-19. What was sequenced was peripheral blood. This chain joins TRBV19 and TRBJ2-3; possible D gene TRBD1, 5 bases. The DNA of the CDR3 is TGTGCCAGTAGCCTGACAGGCACAGATACGCAGTATTTT. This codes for CASSLTGTDTQYF.